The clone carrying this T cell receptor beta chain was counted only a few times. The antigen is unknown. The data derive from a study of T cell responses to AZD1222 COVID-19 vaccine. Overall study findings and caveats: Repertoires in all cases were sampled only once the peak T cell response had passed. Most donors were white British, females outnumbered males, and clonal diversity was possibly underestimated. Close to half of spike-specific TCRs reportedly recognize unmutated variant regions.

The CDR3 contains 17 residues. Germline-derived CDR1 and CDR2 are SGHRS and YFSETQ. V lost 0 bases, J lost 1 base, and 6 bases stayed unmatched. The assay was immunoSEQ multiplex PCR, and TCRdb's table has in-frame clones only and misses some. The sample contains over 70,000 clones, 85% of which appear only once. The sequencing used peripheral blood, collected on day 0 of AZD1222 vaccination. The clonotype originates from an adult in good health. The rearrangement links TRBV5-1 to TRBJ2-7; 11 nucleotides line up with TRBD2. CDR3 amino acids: CASSLESSGRASYEQYF. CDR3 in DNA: TGCGCCAGCAGCTTGGAGAGTAGCGGGAGGGCATCCTACGAGCAGTACTTC. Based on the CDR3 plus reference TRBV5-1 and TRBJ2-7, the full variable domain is KAGVTQTPRYLIKTRGQQVTLSCSPISGHRSVSWYQQTPGQGLQFLFEYFSETQRNKGNFPGRFSGRQFSNSRSEMNVSTLELGDSALYLCASSLESSGRASYEQYFGPGTRLTVT.